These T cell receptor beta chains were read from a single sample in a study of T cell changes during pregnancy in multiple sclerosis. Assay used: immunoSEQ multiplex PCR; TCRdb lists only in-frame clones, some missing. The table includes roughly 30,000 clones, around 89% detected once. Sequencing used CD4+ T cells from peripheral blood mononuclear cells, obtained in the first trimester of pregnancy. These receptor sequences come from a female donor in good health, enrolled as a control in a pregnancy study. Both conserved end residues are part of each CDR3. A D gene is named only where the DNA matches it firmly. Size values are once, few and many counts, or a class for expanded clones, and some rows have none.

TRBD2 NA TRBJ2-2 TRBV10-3 CAISEFSATSGNTGELFF TGTGCCATCAGTGAGTTTTCTGCTACTAGCGGGAACACCGGGGAGCTGTTTTTT
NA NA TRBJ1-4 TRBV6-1 CASSEVGGEKLFF TGTGCCAGCAGTGAAGTGGGAGGGGAAAAACTGTTTTTT
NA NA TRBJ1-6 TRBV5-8 CASSPDSSNSPLHF TGTGCCAGCAGCCCGGACAGTTCGAATTCACCCCTCCACTTT
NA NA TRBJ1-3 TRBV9 CASSEAPGDPGNTIYF TGTGCCAGCAGCGAAGCCCCGGGTGACCCTGGAAACACCATATATTTT
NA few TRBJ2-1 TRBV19 CASIQPGLRNEQFF TGTGCCAGTATCCAGCCGGGACTTCGGAATGAGCAGTTCTTC
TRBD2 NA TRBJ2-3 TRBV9 CASSVGLAGWGGTQYF TGTGCCAGCAGCGTGGGACTAGCGGGCTGGGGGGGTACGCAGTATTTT
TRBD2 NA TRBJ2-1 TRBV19 CASSIGGRGRYNEQFF TGTGCCAGTAGTATCGGCGGGAGGGGCCGGTATAATGAGCAGTTCTTC
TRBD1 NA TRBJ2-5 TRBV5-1 CASNDRVQETQYF TGCGCCAGCAACGACAGGGTCCAAGAGACCCAGTACTTC
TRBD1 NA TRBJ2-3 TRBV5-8 CASGPQGFGPDTQYF TGTGCCAGCGGGCCACAGGGGTTTGGGCCAGATACGCAGTATTTT
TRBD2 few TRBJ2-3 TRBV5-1 CASSSSYRGGGGADTQYF TGCGCCAGCAGCTCCAGTTATAGGGGTGGGGGGGGTGCAGATACGCAGTATTTT
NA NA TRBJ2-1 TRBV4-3 CASSQDQRGYNEQFF TGCGCCAGCAGCCAAGACCAACGGGGGTACAATGAGCAGTTCTTC
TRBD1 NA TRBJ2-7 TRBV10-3 CAISPDRASYEQYF TGTGCCATCAGCCCCGACAGGGCATCCTACGAGCAGTACTTC
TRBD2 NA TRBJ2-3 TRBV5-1 CASSSSAGSREYAGSTQYF TGCGCCAGCAGCTCTTCCGCGGGGTCGCGGGAGTATGCCGGGTCTACGCAGTATTTT
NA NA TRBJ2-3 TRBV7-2 CASRTSGTTDTQYF TGTGCCAGCAGGACCTCGGGTACGACAGATACGCAGTATTTT
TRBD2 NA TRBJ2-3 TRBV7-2 CASSTAAGGGDTQYF TGTGCCAGCAGCACGGCAGCGGGGGGGGGAGATACGCAGTATTTT
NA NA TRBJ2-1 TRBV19 CASSIGRAVDEQFF TGTGCCAGTAGTATAGGGCGGGCTGTCGATGAGCAGTTCTTC
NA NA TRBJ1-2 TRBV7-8 CASSSGTFNYGYTF TGTGCCAGCAGCTCCGGGACTTTTAACTATGGCTACACCTTC
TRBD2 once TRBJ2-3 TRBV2 CASRPPGLATDTQYF TGTGCCAGCAGGCCTCCGGGACTAGCGACAGATACGCAGTATTTT
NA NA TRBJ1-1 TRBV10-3 CAISGQGLNTEAFF TGTGCCATCAGTGGGCAGGGGCTGAACACTGAAGCTTTCTTT
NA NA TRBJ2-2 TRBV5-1 CASSFMITDSPNTGELFF TGCGCCAGCAGCTTCATGATAACCGACAGCCCGAACACCGGGGAGCTGTTTTTT
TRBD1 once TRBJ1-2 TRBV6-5 CASSYDPTGDYGYTF TGTGCCAGCAGTTACGATCCCACAGGGGACTATGGCTACACCTTC
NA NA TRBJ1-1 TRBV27 CASSFDRANTEAFF TGTGCCAGCAGTTTTGACAGAGCGAACACTGAAGCTTTCTTT
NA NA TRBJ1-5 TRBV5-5 CASRKGQTQPQHF TGTGCCAGCAGAAAAGGACAAACCCAGCCCCAGCATTTT
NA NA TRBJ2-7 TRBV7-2 CASSLSPSREQYF TGTGCCAGCAGCTTAAGTCCAAGCCGGGAGCAGTACTTC
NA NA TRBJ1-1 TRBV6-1 CASTPHGEYRTEAFF TGTGCCAGCACTCCCCACGGGGAATATCGAACTGAAGCTTTCTTT
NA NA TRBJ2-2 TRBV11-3 CASSPPNTGELFF TGTGCCAGCAGTCCCCCTAACACCGGGGAGCTGTTTTTT
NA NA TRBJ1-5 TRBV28 CASSLYGVYSNQPQHF TGTGCCAGCAGTTTATATGGAGTCTATAGCAATCAGCCCCAGCATTTT
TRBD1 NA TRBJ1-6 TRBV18 CASSGAGGGSPLHF TGTGCCAGCTCGGGAGCAGGGGGCGGATCACCCCTCCACTTT
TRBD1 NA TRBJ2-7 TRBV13 CASRQTGGYEQYF TGTGCCAGCAGGCAGACAGGGGGTTACGAGCAGTACTTC
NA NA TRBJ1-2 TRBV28 CASSRRQDYGYTF TGTGCCAGCAGTCGACGTCAGGACTATGGCTACACCTTC
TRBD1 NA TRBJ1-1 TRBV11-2 CASSVDRSGTEAFF TGTGCCAGCAGCGTGGACAGGTCGGGCACTGAAGCTTTCTTT
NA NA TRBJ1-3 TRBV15 CATSRGETGNTIYF TGTGCCACCAGCAGAGGGGAGACAGGAAACACCATATATTTT
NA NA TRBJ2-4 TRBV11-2 CASTLDRGHQNIQYF TGTGCCAGCACCCTTGATCGAGGGCATCAAAACATTCAGTACTTC
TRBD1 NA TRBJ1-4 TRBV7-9 CASRTGTGNEKLFF TGTGCCAGCCGCACCGGGACAGGGAATGAAAAACTGTTTTTT
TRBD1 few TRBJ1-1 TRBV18 CASSPTGDTEAFF TGTGCCAGCTCACCGACAGGGGACACTGAAGCTTTCTTT
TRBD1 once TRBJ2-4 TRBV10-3 CAISDTARGPRDIQYF TGTGCCATCAGTGATACGGCAAGGGGGCCTCGGGACATTCAGTACTTC
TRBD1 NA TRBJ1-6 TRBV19 CASSPRDRGTYNSPLHF TGTGCCAGTAGTCCCAGGGACAGGGGTACCTATAATTCACCCCTCCACTTT
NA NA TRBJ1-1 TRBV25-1 CASSEGIRANTEAFF TGTGCCAGCAGTGAAGGTATCCGAGCGAACACTGAAGCTTTCTTT
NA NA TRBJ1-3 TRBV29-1 CSVGDRPGNTIYF TGCAGCGTGGGCGACAGGCCTGGAAACACCATATATTTT
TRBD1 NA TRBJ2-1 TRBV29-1 CSAEWTGDEQFF TGCAGCGCCGAATGGACAGGGGACGAGCAGTTCTTC
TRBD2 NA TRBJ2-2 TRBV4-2 CASSQEGLAGGPYTGELFF TGTGCCAGCAGCCAAGAAGGGCTAGCGGGGGGGCCTTACACCGGGGAGCTGTTTTTT
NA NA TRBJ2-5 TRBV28 CASSLGQSSQYF TGTGCCAGCAGTCTTGGACAGTCGTCACAGTACTTC
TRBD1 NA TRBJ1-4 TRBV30 CAWSRLDRRNEKLFF TGTGCCTGGAGTCGTCTGGACAGGAGGAATGAAAAACTGTTTTTT
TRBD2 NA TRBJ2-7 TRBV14 CASSQGLAHSYEQYF TGTGCCAGCAGCCAGGGACTAGCGCACTCCTACGAGCAGTACTTC
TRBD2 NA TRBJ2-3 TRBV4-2 CASSQATSGKVNADTQYF TGTGCCAGCAGCCAAGCAACTAGCGGGAAAGTTAACGCAGATACGCAGTATTTT
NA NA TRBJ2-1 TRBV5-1 CASSSNVGGNEQFF TGCGCCAGCAGCTCAAATGTGGGGGGCAATGAGCAGTTCTTC
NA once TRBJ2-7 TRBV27 CASSVRGNLENYEQYF TGTGCCAGCAGTGTACGGGGAAACCTAGAGAATTACGAGCAGTACTTC
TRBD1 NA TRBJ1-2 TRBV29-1 CSVLIWDRGDYGYTF TGCAGCGTCCTAATTTGGGACAGGGGAGACTACGGCTACACCTTC
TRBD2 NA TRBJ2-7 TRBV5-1 CASSLEGVRLAGYEQYF TGCGCCAGCAGCTTGGAGGGGGTAAGACTAGCGGGGTACGAGCAGTACTTC